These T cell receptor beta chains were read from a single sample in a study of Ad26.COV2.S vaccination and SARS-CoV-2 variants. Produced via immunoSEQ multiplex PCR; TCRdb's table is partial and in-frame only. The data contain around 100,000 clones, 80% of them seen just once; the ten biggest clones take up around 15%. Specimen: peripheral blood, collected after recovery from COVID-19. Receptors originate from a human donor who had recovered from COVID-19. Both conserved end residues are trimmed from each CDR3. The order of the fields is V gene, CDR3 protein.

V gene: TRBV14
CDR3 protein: ASSQIPGSKAF

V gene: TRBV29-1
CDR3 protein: SVWGLDYNEQF

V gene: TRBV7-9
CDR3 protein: ASSWKVSYNEQF

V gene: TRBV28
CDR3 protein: ASRRQGANYGYT

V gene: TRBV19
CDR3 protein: ASRQAGRETQY

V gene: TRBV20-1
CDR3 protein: SAHRGNEQF

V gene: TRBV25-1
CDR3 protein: ASSERDSGEAF

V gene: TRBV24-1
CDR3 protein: ATSDESGVSTDTQY

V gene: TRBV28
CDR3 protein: ASSDRGPDTQY

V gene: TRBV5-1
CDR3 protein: ASGSELNTEAF

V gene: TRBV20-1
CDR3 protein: SASRGNYGYT

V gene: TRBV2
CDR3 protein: ASSPGLAGYNEQF

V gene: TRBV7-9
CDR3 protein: ASTMTAPDAEAF

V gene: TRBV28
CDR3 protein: ASSPNTGELF

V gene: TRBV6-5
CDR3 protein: ASSLDSNYGYT

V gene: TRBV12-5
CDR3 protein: ASGLGGNGYT

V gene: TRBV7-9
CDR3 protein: ASSLRTSLAEAF

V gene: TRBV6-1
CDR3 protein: ASSEQAGGLRTEQY

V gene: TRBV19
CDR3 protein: ASSPTGALGEQY

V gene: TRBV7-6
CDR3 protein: ASSQGSDTQY

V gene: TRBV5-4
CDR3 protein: ASSLGGYNEQF

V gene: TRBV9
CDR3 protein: ASSGPPPRRSYNEQF

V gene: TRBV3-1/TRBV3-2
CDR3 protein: ASSQEQRQQF

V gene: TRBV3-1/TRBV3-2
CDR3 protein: ASRNFRTGDGNEQF

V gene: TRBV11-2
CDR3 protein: ASSNRDSLTGELF

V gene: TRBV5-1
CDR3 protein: ASRTLTGEGDEQF

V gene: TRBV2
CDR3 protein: ASRGYMGSSYNSPLH

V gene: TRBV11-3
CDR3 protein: ASSLGPSGQGMYEQY

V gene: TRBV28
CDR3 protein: ASSHQEDVEQY

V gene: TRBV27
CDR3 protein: ASSFGDRALDEQF

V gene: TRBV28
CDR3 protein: ASSTTGGGLLDGYT

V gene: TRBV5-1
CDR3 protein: ASSLGRTGDGYT

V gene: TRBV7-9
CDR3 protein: ASSPTTDTQY

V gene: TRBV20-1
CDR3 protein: SASWAQYGYT

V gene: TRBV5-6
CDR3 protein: ASSPTSRGIVTEAF

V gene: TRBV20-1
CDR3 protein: SARGVLGYT

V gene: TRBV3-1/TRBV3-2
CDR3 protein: ASSPGEQGGTEAF

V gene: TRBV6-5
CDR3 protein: ASRRDWDQPQH

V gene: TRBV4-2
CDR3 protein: ASSQDHGAAYNEQF

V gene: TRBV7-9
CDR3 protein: ASSPRGPDTQY

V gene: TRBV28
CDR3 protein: ASSLDRETDTQY

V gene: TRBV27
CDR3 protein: ASSQDRGGTDTQY

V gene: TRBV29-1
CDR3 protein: SARDGLNIQY

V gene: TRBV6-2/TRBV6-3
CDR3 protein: ASSYLGTSEYAQY

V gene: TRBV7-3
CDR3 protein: ASSFFGTGDSYEQY

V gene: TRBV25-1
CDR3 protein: ASSERSGQGNSPLH

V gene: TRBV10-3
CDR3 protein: AISDGGAGNTIY

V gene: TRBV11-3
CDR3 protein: ASSLLGDDTGELF

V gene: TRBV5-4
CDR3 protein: ASSLAGGSGIQY

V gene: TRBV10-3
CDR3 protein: AVGPAGLLAKTYEQY